One and the same sample provided the 15 T cell receptor beta chains below, sequenced in a study of response to subunit inactivated influenza vaccine. One entry per CDR3 protein results from TCRdb running MiXCR on the RT-PCR reads. The table lists 700,000 to 900,000 distinct CDR3 sequences, about 20% of them singletons. The sequences come from PBMCs from blood, collected 4 to 6 days after vaccination. The receptors were sampled from a man aged 50 to 60 who received an inactivated influenza vaccine.

The chain couples TRBV3-1 to TRBJ2-1; weak D call: TRBD1 (5 bases). V lost 2 bases and J lost 15, with 17 bases in between. CDR1 and CDR2 (germline): LGHDT, YNNKEL (reference sequence). The CDR3 length is 13 residues. CDR3 loop: CASSQYGQGDPFF. The CDR3 DNA sequence: TGTGCCAGCAGCCAATATGGGCAGGGCGATCCGTTCTTC.

This clonotype was seen only a few times. This chain links TRBV5-1 with TRBJ2-1; 9 nucleotides agree with TRBD2. V gave up 2 bases and J gave up 6 bases; unmatched junction bases: 6. The CDR3 extends over 15 amino acids. Germline CDR1 is SGHRS and CDR2 is YFSETQ. The CDR3 bases are TGCGCCAGCAGCTTAAGGGCGGGAGGGAGCAATGAGCAGTTCTTC. It yields the protein CASSLRAGGSNEQFF.

This clonotype was seen a handful of times. V gene TRBV29-1 combines with J gene TRBJ2-3; the D gene could be TRBD1 or TRBD2 (6 bases each). The CDR3 has 12 residues. Germline CDR1 is SQVTM and CDR2 is ANQGSEA. Trimming took 4 bases from V and 4 from J, leaving 9 bases between them. Here the CDR3 DNA reads TGCAGCGTTGTGAGGGGGGCAGATACGCAGTATTTT. Its translation is CSVVRGADTQYF.

This clonotype occurred a few times. CDR3 nucleotides: TGTGCCAGCAGTTACGCGGCCACGGGGGAGCAGTACTTC. This gives the protein CASSYAATGEQYF. The chain employs TRBV6-5 and TRBJ2-7, with D perhaps matching TRBD2 (5 bases). V was clipped by 2 bases and J by 7 bases, with 12 bases between them. The CDR3 is 13 residues long. The germline gives CDR1 MNHEY, CDR2 SVGAGI.

The chain recombines TRBV28 with TRBJ2-7, with D perhaps matching TRBD1 (7 bases). The CDR3 runs to 14 residues. V was cut by 8 bases and J by 3 bases, with 17 bases left in between. The germline CDR1 and CDR2 sequences are MDHEN and SYDVKM. For the CDR3, the DNA is TGTGCCAGCCGGGGAGGACAGGATGACTACGAGCAGTACTTC. Its protein product is CASRGGQDDYEQYF. Filled out from reference TRBV28 and TRBJ2-7, the complete variable domain reads DVKVTQSSRYLVKRTGEKVFLECVQDMDHENMFWYRQDPGLGLRLIYFSYDVKMKEKGDIPEGYSVSREKKERFSLILESASTNQTSMYLCASRGGQDDYEQYFGPGTRLTVT.

This clonotype was seen more than once but under ten times. J is TRBJ2-2 and V is TRBV7-2; tentative D call: TRBD1 (5 bases). Germline assignment: CDR1 SGHTA and CDR2 FQGNSA. The CDR3 runs 17 residues. The ends were cut back, 2 bases at V and 2 bases at J, with 15 bases in the middle. CDR3 amino acids: CASSLNEGHANTGELFF. DNA of the CDR3: TGTGCCAGCAGCTTAAACGAAGGACACGCCAACACCGGGGAGCTGTTTTTT.

The V and J genes are TRBV10-3 and TRBJ2-2; 14 bases are a match to TRBD2. V was pared by 4 bases and J by 5 bases, with 3 bases of the junction left unmatched. Germline assignment: CDR1 ENHRY and CDR2 SYGVKD. The CDR3 is made up of 16 amino acids. The CDR3 spells CAISATSGGGTGELFF. For the CDR3, the DNA is TGTGCCATCAGTGCGACTAGCGGGGGGGGTACCGGGGAGCTGTTTTTT.

The chain employs TRBV4-1 and TRBJ1-2; D not resolved. The CDR3 has 14 amino acids. V dropped 0 bases and J dropped 2 bases, with 7 bases sitting between them. Germline CDR1 and CDR2: MGHRA and YSYEKL. CDR3 coding DNA: TGCGCCAGCAGCCAAGACCGCCTCAACTATGGCTACACCTTC. Its translation is CASSQDRLNYGYTF.

The chain employs TRBV10-3 and TRBJ2-3; 7 nucleotides agree with TRBD2. This CDR3 spans 14 amino acids. CDR1 is ENHRY and CDR2 is SYGVKD in the germline V gene. Trimming cost V 6 bases and J 2 bases; bases outside gene matches: 5. The CDR3 bases are TGTGCCATCAGGCGGGAGATCCCCACAGATACGCAGTATTTT. Protein sequence: CAIRREIPTDTQYF.

The chain links TRBV7-2 to TRBJ2-1; tentatively, D is TRBD1 (5 bases). V was trimmed by 5 bases and J by 6 bases, leaving 14 bases between them. Germline CDR1 SGHTA, CDR2 FQGNSA. The CDR3 has 14 residues. CDR3 region: CASSPLLQANEQFF. The CDR3 DNA is TGTGCCAGCAGCCCGCTCCTACAGGCCAATGAGCAGTTCTTC. Full variable domain (outside the CDR3, taken from reference TRBV7-2 and TRBJ2-1): GAGVSQSPSNKVTEKGKDVELRCDPISGHTALYWYRQSLGQGLEFLIYFQGNSAPDKSGLPSDRFSAERTGGSVSTLTIQRTQQEDSAVYLCASSPLLQANEQFFGPGTRLTVL.

The DNA of the CDR3 is TGTGCCAGCAGTCAGTGGACTAGCGGCTCCTACGAGCAGTACTTC. This encodes CASSQWTSGSYEQYF. The V call is TRBV28, the J call TRBJ2-7; 10 nucleotides agree with TRBD2. CDR3 size: 15 residues. Unmatched junction bases numbered 4, after V lost 5 bases and J lost 0 bases. CDR1 is MDHEN, CDR2 SYDVKM, per germline.

This clonotype appeared many times. The chain combines TRBV15 with TRBJ1-1; D possibly corresponds to TRBD1 (6 bases). CDR1 LNHNV and CDR2 YYDKDF come from the germline V gene (reference sequence). The CDR3 runs 13 residues. Trimming removed 2 bases from V and 11 bases from J, with 15 bases in between. The CDR3 bases are TGTGCCACCAGCAGAAAACAGGGAGGGAAGGCTTTCTTT. Its translation: CATSRKQGGKAFF.

This clonotype turned up a few times. The chain combines TRBV12-3 or TRBV12-4 with TRBJ2-3; D gene uncertain. V lost 7 bases and J lost 0, with 8 bases in between. The CDR3 has 13 amino acids. CDR3 sequence reads: CASKVTSTDTQYF. The DNA of the CDR3 is TGTGCCAGCAAGGTCACAAGCACAGATACGCAGTATTTT.

The V gene is TRBV7-2, the J gene TRBJ2-7, with 10 positions matching TRBD1. In germline, CDR1 is SGHTA, CDR2 FQGNSA. The CDR3 is 14 amino acids. V shed 4 bases and J 3 bases; nucleotides not matched to a gene: 3. This CDR3 reads CASSSDRGLYEQYF. The CDR3 nucleotides read TGTGCCAGCAGCTCCGACAGGGGGCTCTACGAGCAGTACTTC.

This clonotype has at least ten counts. The chain combines TRBV6-5 with TRBJ2-6; D is ambiguous. V lost 3 bases and J 2 bases, leaving 14 bases between the germline ends. The germline gives CDR1 MNHEY, CDR2 SVGAGI. The CDR3 runs 17 residues. The CDR3 DNA follows: TGTGCCAGCAGTTATTCTGTAAGCTCGGCTGGGGCCAACGTCCTGACTTTC. As protein: CASSYSVSSAGANVLTF.